A single T cell receptor beta chain is shown here with its context. One end of the junction fails to match germline, which may point to a read error. Clones were read by immunoSEQ multiplex PCR, and TCRdb kept only the in-frame ones, dropping some. The sample has about 250,000 clones, 88% seen once. The study assigned cohorts using participant-reported clinical history. These data are taken from a study of blood T cell repertoires in COVID-19. About the study: Samples representing acute and convalescent COVID-19 were sourced from the United States, Italy and Spain.

This CDR3 comprises 14 residues. Germline-derived CDR1 and CDR2 are LNHDA and SQIVND (reference sequence). V and J are TRBV19 and TRBJ1-5, with D perhaps matching TRBD1 (6 bases). The sample comprised PBMCs or T cells enriched from blood (not recorded which). This sequence was found in a woman between 45 and 60 years old who had recovered from COVID-19. CDR3 sequence: CASGISGAVWPQHF. The CDR3 bases are TGTGCCAGTGGTATATCAGGGGCTGTCTGGCCCCAGCATTTT.